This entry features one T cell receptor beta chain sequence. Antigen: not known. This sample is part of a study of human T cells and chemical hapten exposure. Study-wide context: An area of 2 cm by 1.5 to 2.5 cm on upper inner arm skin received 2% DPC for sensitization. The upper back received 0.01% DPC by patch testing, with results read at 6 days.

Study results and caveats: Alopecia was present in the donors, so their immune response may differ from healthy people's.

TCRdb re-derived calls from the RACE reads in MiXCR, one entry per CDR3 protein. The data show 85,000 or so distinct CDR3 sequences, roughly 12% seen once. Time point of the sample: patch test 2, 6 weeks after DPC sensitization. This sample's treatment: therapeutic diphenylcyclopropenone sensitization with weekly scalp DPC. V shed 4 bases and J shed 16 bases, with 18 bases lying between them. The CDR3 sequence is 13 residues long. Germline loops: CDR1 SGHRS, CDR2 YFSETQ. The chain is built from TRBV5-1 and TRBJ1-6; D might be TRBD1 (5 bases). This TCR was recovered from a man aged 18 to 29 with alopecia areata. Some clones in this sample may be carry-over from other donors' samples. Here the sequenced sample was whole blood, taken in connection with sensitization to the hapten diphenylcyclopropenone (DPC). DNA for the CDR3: TGCGCCAGCAGCGGCGGGGACCTTAATCGGCTCCACTTT. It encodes CASSGGDLNRLHF.